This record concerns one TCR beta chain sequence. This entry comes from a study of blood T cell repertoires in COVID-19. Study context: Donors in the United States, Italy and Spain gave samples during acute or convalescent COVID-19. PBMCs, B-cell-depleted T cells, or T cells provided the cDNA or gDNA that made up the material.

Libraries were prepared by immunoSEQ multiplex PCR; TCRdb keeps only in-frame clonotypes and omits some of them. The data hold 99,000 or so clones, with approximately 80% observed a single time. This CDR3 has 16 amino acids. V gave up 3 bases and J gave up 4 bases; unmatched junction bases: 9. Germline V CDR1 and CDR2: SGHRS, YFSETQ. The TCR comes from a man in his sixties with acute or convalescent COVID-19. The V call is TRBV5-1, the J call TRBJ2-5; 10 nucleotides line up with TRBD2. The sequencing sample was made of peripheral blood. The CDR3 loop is CASSSYSGRAPETQYF. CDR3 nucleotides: TGCGCCAGCAGCTCCTACAGCGGGAGGGCCCCAGAGACCCAGTACTTC.